Here is one T cell receptor beta chain with its context. Its target is not known. The sample originates from a study of blood T cells in healthy people across ages. Study-wide results and limits: The percentage of naive T cells correlated strongly with TCR beta diversity.

With a J-beta primer mix and a sample-barcoded 5' primer, a second PCR ran roughly 6 to 12 cycles. TCRdb re-derived calls from the 5' RACE reads in MiXCR, one entry per CDR3 protein. Of some 1.5 million distinct CDR3 sequences listed, 28% were seen once; the top ten hold 7.7%. This CDR3 comprises 18 residues. V dropped 1 base and J dropped 0; count of bases not matched to a gene: 5. Germline CDR1 MNHEY, CDR2 SMNVEV (reference sequence). The TCR comes from a woman aged 30 to 39 in good health. The sample taken for sequencing was blood. The chain combines TRBV27 with TRBJ2-3; 12 nucleotides agree with TRBD2. DNA for the CDR3: TGTGCCAGCAGTTTATTGGCTAGCGGGAGGGCTAGCACAGATACGCAGTATTTT. Protein: CASSLLASGRASTDTQYF.